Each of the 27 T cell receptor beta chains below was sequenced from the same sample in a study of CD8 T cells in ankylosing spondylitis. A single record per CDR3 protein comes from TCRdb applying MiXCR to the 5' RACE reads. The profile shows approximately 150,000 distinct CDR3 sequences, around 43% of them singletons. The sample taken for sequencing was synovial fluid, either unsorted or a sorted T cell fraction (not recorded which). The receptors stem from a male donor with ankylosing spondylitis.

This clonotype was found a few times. CDR3 residues: CASYGDYGYTF. CDR3 coding DNA: TGTGCCAGCTACGGGGACTATGGCTACACCTTC. V is TRBV12-3 or TRBV12-4 and J is TRBJ1-2; D is unclear. V lost 8 bases to trimming and J lost 3 bases, with 7 bases between them. The CDR3 runs 11 residues.

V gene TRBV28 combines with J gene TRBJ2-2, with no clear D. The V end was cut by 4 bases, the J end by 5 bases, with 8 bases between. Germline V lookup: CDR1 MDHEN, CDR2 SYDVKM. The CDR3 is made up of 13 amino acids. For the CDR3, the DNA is TGTGCCAGCAGTTCAGCTTGGACCGGGGAGCTGTTTTTT. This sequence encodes CASSSAWTGELFF. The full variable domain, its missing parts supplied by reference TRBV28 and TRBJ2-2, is DVKVTQSSRYLVKRTGEKVFLECVQDMDHENMFWYRQDPGLGLRLIYFSYDVKMKEKGDIPEGYSVSREKKERFSLILESASTNQTSMYLCASSSAWTGELFFGEGSRLTVL.

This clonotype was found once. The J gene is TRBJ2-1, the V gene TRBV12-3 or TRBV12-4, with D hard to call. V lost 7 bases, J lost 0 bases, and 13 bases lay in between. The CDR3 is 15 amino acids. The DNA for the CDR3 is TGTGCCAGCATACTCGGCATAGGCTCCTACAATGAGCAGTTCTTC. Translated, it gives CASILGIGSYNEQFF.

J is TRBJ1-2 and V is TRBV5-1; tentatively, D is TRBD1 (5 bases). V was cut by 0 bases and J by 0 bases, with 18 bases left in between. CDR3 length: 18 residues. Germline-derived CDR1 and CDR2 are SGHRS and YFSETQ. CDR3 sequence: CASSLALQEGLTNYGYTF. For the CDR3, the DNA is TGCGCCAGCAGCTTGGCCTTACAGGAGGGGTTGACTAACTATGGCTACACCTTC.

Written as DNA, the CDR3 is TGTGCCAGCAGTTTTCCCAGACGGGTCAATCAGCCCCAGCATTTT. Its protein is CASSFPRRVNQPQHF. The chain is built from TRBV6-5 and TRBJ1-5; D is uncertain. The V and J ends lost 4 bases and 3 bases respectively, with 13 bases between them. Germline CDR1 and CDR2: MNHEY and SVGAGI. The CDR3 covers 15 residues.

CDR3 residues: CASSQPVLSGNEQFF. The DNA of the CDR3 is TGCGCCAGCAGCCAACCCGTTTTAAGCGGCAATGAGCAGTTCTTC. The chain links TRBV4-1 to TRBJ2-1, with D perhaps matching TRBD2 (5 bases). Germline-derived CDR1 and CDR2 are MGHRA and YSYEKL. Trimming shortened V by 2 bases and J by 6 bases, and 14 bases separated the two germline ends. The CDR3 totals 15 residues.

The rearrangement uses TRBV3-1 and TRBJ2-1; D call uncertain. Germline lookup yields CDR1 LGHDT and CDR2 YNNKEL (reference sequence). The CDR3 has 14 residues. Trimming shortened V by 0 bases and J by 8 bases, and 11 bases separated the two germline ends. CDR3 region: CASSQEGWTDEQFF. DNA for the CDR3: TGTGCCAGCAGCCAAGAGGGGTGGACCGATGAGCAGTTCTTC.

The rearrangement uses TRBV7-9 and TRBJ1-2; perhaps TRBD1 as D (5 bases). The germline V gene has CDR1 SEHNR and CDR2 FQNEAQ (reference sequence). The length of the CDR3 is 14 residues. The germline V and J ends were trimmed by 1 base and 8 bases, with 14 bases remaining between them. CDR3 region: CASSLVRVRDGYTF. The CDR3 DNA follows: TGTGCCAGCAGCTTAGTAAGGGTCAGGGACGGCTACACCTTC.

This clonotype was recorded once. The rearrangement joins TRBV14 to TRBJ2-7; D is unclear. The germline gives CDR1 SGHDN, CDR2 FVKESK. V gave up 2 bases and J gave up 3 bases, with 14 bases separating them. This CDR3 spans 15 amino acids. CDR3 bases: TGTGCCAGCAGCCAACCCGCTAGAGGTGACTACGAGCAGTACTTC. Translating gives CASSQPARGDYEQYF.

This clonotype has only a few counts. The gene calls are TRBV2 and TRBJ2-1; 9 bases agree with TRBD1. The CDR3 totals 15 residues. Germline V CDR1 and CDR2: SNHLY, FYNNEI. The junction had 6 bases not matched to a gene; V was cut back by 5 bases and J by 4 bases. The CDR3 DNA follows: TGTGCCAGCAGTCCCGGGACAGGGCTTTACAATGAGCAGTTCTTC. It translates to CASSPGTGLYNEQFF.

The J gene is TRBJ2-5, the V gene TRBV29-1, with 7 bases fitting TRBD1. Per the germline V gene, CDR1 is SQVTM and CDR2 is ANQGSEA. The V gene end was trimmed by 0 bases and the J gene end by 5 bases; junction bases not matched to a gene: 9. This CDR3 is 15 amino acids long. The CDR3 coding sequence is TGCAGCGTTGAAGAGATAGGGGGCGGTTGGGAGACCCAGTACTTC. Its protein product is CSVEEIGGGWETQYF.

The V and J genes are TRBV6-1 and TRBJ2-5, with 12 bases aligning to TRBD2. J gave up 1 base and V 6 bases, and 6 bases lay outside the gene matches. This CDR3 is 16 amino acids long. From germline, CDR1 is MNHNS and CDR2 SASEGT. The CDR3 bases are TGTGCCAGCAGCTCCGGACTAGCGGGGATCCAAGAGACCCAGTACTTC. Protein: CASSSGLAGIQETQYF.

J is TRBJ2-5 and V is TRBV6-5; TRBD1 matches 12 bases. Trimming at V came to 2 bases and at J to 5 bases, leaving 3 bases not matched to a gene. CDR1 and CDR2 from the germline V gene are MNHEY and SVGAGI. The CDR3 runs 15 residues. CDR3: CASSYRDRGQETQYF. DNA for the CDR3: TGTGCCAGCAGTTACCGGGACAGGGGGCAGGAGACCCAGTACTTC.

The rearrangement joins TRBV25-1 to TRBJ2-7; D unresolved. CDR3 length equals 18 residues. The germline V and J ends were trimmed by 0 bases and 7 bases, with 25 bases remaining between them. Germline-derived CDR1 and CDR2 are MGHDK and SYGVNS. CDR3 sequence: CASSEYEELSSRASEQYF. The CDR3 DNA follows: TGTGCCAGCAGTGAATATGAGGAGTTGAGTAGCCGAGCGTCGGAGCAGTACTTC.

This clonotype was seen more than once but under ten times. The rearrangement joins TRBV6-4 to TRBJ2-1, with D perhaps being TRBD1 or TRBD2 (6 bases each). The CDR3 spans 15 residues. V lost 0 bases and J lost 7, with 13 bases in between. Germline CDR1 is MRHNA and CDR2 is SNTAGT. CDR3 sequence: CASSDSKGGFNEQFF. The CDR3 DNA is TGTGCCAGCAGTGACTCGAAGGGGGGTTTTAATGAGCAGTTCTTC.

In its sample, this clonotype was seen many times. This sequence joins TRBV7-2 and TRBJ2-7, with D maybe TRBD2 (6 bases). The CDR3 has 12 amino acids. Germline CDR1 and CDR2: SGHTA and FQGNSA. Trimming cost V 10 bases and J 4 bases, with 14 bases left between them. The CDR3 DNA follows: TGTGCCACCCTGGACTACCCATACGAGCAGTACTTC. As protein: CATLDYPYEQYF.

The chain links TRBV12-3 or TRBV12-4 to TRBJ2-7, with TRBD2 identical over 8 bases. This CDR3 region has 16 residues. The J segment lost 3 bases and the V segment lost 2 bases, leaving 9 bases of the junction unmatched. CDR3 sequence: CASSLPKRETRYEQYF. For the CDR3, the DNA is TGTGCCAGCAGTTTACCCAAGCGGGAGACCCGCTACGAGCAGTACTTC.

The CDR3 region has the DNA TGTGCCAGCAGCCAAGTTTCCAGGGGTGGCTACACCTTC. Protein sequence: CASSQVSRGGYTF. The V gene is TRBV4-2, the J gene TRBJ1-2, with D perhaps TRBD1 (6 bases). CDR1 and CDR2 from the germline V gene are LGHNA and YNFKEQ. This CDR3 spans 13 amino acids. The V gene lost 1 base and the J gene lost 7 bases, with 10 bases spanning the gap.

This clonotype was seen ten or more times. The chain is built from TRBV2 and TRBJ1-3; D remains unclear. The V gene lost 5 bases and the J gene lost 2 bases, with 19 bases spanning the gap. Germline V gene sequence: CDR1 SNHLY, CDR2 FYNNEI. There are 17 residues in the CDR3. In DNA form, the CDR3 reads TGTGCCAGCAGTCCTACCCATTTGGATACAACTGGAAACACCATATATTTT. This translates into CASSPTHLDTTGNTIYF.

CDR3 sequence reads: CASKLGGVTQYF. The DNA of the CDR3 is TGTGCCAGCAAATTGGGGGGAGTGACCCAGTACTTC. This sequence joins TRBV6-2 or TRBV6-3 and TRBJ2-5, with a tentative D call TRBD2 (6 bases). CDR1 and CDR2 from the germline V gene are MNHEY and SVGEGT. There are 12 residues in the CDR3. Trimming took off 7 bases at V and 7 bases at J, with 13 bases between the two ends.

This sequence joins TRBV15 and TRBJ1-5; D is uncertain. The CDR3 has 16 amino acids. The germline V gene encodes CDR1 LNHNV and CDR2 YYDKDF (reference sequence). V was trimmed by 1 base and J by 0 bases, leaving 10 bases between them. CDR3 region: CATSRGPGFSNQPQHF. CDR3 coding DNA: TGTGCCACCAGCAGAGGCCCCGGGTTTAGCAATCAGCCCCAGCATTTT.

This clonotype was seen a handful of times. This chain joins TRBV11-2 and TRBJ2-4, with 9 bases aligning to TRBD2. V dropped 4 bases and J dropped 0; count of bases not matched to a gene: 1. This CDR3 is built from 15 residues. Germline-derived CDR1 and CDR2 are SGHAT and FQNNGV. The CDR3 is CASSSAGGAKNIQYF. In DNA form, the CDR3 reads TGTGCCAGCAGCTCAGCGGGGGGAGCCAAAAACATTCAGTACTTC.

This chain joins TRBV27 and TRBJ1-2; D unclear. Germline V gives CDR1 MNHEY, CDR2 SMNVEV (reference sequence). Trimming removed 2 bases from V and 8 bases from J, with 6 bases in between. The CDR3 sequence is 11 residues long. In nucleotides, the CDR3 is TGTGCCAGCAGTTTACCCGGAGGCTACACCTTC. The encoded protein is CASSLPGGYTF.

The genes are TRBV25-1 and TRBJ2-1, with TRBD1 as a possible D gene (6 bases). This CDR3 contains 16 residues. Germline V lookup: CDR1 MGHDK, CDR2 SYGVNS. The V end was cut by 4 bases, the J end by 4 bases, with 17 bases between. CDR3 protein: CASSAGRGRGYNEQFF. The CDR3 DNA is TGTGCCAGCAGTGCAGGAAGAGGCAGGGGTTACAATGAGCAGTTCTTC. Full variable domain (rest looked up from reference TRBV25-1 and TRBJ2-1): EADIYQTPRYLVIGTGKKITLECSQTMGHDKMYWYQQDPGMELHLIHYSYGVNSTEKGDLSSESTVSRIRTEHFPLTLESARPSHTSQYLCASSAGRGRGYNEQFFGPGTRLTVL.

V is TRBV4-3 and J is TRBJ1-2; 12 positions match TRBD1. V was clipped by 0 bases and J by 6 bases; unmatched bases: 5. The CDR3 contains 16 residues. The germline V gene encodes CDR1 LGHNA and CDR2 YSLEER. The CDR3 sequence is CASSQESGTGGHGYTF. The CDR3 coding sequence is TGCGCCAGCAGCCAAGAATCCGGGACAGGGGGCCATGGCTACACCTTC.

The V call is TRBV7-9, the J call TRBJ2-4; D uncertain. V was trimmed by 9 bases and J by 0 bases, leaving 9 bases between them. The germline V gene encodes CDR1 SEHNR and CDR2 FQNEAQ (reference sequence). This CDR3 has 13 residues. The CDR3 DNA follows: TGTGCCAGAGTCCCACTAGCCAAAAACATTCAGTACTTC. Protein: CARVPLAKNIQYF.

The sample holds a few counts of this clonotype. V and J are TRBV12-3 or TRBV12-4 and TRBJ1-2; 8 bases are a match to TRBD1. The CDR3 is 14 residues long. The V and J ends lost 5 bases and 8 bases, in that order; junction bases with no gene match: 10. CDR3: CASSPRTGLNGYTF. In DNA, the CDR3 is TGTGCCAGCAGTCCCAGGACAGGGCTAAACGGCTACACCTTC.